This passage covers 32 T cell receptor beta chains from one sample sequenced in a study of T cells in Graves' hyperthyroidism and ophthalmopathy. The CDR3 regions of TCR beta were amplified from RNA transcripts. The HTBI primer set served for first-round RT-PCR of the TCR CDR3. Each CDR3 protein gets one entry after TCRdb re-called the multiplex PCR reads with MiXCR. The sample shows some 560,000 distinct CDR3 sequences, 13% to 15% of them seen only once. Input material: blood. The origin of the receptors is a woman in her 40s with Graves' hyperthyroidism.

The sample holds a few counts of this clonotype. The chain combines TRBV27 with TRBJ2-1; TRBD1 agrees at 10 bases. Germline CDR1 is MNHEY and CDR2 is SMNVEV (reference sequence). Germline trimming cut 0 bases from V and 9 bases from J; bases unmatched to any gene: 5. The CDR3 totals 15 residues. The CDR3 nucleotides read TGTGCCAGCAGTTTATCCCCGGGACAGGGGAGTGAGCAGTTCTTC. This translates into CASSLSPGQGSEQFF.

This clonotype was counted many times. J is TRBJ2-7 and V is TRBV7-8, with 12 positions matching TRBD1. The CDR3 loop spans 16 amino acids. In germline, CDR1 is SGHVS, CDR2 FQNEAQ. The trim removed 5 bases at V and 4 bases at J, leaving 9 bases unmatched. The CDR3 DNA is TGTGCCAGCAGCCCCGGTCCGGGACAGGGGGCTTACGAGCAGTACTTC. Encoded protein: CASSPGPGQGAYEQYF.

The V and J genes are TRBV27 and TRBJ2-7, with 9 positions matching TRBD1. CDR1 and CDR2 from the germline V gene are MNHEY and SMNVEV (reference sequence). With 3 bases clipped from V and 6 bases from J, the junction kept 6 bases outside the gene matches. This CDR3 is built from 14 residues. The chain's CDR3 is CASSFAGTGPEQYF. The CDR3 nucleotides read TGTGCCAGCAGTTTTGCCGGGACAGGGCCCGAGCAGTACTTC.

This clonotype appeared a single time. V is TRBV6-1 and J is TRBJ2-1, with 8 bases matching TRBD2. CDR3 length equals 17 residues. The germline V gene has CDR1 MNHNS and CDR2 SASEGT. Germline trimming cut 0 bases from V and 7 bases from J; bases unmatched to any gene: 11. The CDR3 DNA follows: TGTGCCAGCAGTGAAGCCGTCTTCGGACTAGCAGGAAATGAGCAGTTCTTC. It translates to CASSEAVFGLAGNEQFF.

V usage is TRBV3-1 and J usage is TRBJ1-5, with D possibly TRBD1 on 6 matching bases. Germline V gene sequence: CDR1 LGHDT, CDR2 YNNKEL (reference sequence). The germline V and J ends were trimmed by 1 base and 3 bases, with 10 bases remaining between them. CDR3 size: 15 residues. CDR3 sequence reads: CASSQAGQYNQPQHF. For the CDR3, the DNA is TGTGCCAGCAGCCAAGCCGGACAGTACAATCAGCCCCAGCATTTT.

This clonotype was seen a handful of times. V usage is TRBV12-3 or TRBV12-4 and J usage is TRBJ1-5; 11 positions agree with TRBD1. The CDR3 consists of 19 residues. V lost 5 bases to trimming and J lost 0 bases; unmatched junction nucleotides: 12. CDR3 in amino acids: CASSLRTGGPDYSNQPQHF. Written as DNA, the CDR3 is TGTGCCAGCAGTCTCAGGACAGGGGGCCCCGATTATAGCAATCAGCCCCAGCATTTT.

V gene TRBV28 combines with J gene TRBJ2-2; TRBD1 might be the D (6 bases). The CDR3 loop spans 15 amino acids. Trimming took off 7 bases at V and 6 bases at J, with 18 bases between the two ends. Per germline, CDR1 MDHEN and CDR2 SYDVKM. CDR3 in DNA: TGTGCCAGCATCTCGGCAGGGGTCGGTTCCGGGGAGCTGTTTTTT. It is translated as CASISAGVGSGELFF.

This clonotype showed up many times. The chain joins TRBV7-2 to TRBJ2-3, with D possibly being TRBD1 (6 bases). Deletions cut 3 bases from V and 5 bases from J, with 12 bases between. Per the germline V gene, CDR1 is SGHTA and CDR2 is FQGNSA. The CDR3 length is 14 residues. CDR3 nucleotide sequence: TGTGCCAGCAGCTTTGTACAGGGTGGAGATACGCAGTATTTT. Residues: CASSFVQGGDTQYF.

This clonotype was recorded at least ten times. This chain joins TRBV6-1 and TRBJ1-1, with D unresolved. The V end was cut by 5 bases, the J end by 7 bases, with 14 bases between. There are 13 residues in the CDR3. The germline gives CDR1 MNHNS, CDR2 SASEGT. This CDR3 is CASSNLRGGEAFF. The CDR3 DNA sequence: TGTGCCAGCAGTAACCTTAGAGGAGGTGAAGCTTTCTTT.

This clonotype occurred many times. The rearrangement links TRBV6-1 to TRBJ2-7; D gene unclear. The CDR3 sequence is 11 residues long. V lost 6 bases and J lost 4, with 7 bases in between. Per the germline V gene, CDR1 is MNHNS and CDR2 is SASEGT. Here the CDR3 DNA reads TGTGCCAGCAGGGGTGATTACGAGCAGTACTTC. Its protein product is CASRGDYEQYF.

This clonotype was seen a handful of times. The chain carries TRBV20-1 and TRBJ2-1; D remains unclear. CDR1 and CDR2 (germline): DFQATT, SNEGSKA (reference sequence). The CDR3 consists of 10 residues. CDR3 DNA sequence: TGCAGCGCACACTACAATGAGCAGTTCTTC. Protein: CSAHYNEQFF.

As DNA, the CDR3 is TGCGCCAGCAGCCAAGATCCCTCCGGGACAGGGGGTGAAGGCTACACCTTC. Its translation: CASSQDPSGTGGEGYTF. The chain recombines TRBV4-1 with TRBJ1-2, with 11 bases lining up with TRBD1. V shed 0 bases and J 8 bases; nucleotides not matched to a gene: 11. This CDR3 has 17 amino acids. Germline CDR1 reads MGHRA; CDR2 reads YSYEKL.

This chain links TRBV9 with TRBJ2-1; the D gene is possibly TRBD2 (5 bases). The CDR3 has 15 amino acids. Per the germline V gene, CDR1 is SGDLS and CDR2 is YYNGEE. V was trimmed by 0 bases and J by 5 bases, leaving 12 bases between them. The CDR3 sequence is CASSVGLGAHNEQFF. CDR3 DNA: TGTGCCAGCAGCGTAGGGTTGGGAGCCCACAATGAGCAGTTCTTC.

The genes are TRBV24-1 and TRBJ2-3; 8 nucleotides align to TRBD1. CDR3 length: 16 residues. V lost 4 bases and J lost 4; bases outside the gene matches: 9. Germline V gives CDR1 KGHDR, CDR2 SFDVKD. This CDR3 reads CATSDAGQGSADTQYF. DNA for the CDR3: TGTGCCACCAGTGACGCCGGACAGGGTTCGGCAGATACGCAGTATTTT.

The CDR3 sequence is CASSLEGLAGSTDTQYF. The CDR3 region has the DNA TGTGCCAGCAGTCTGGAGGGACTAGCGGGAAGCACAGATACGCAGTATTTT. The chain employs TRBV28 and TRBJ2-3, with 13 bases aligning to TRBD2. This CDR3 comprises 17 residues. The V gene end was trimmed by 5 bases and the J gene end by 0 bases; junction bases not matched to a gene: 5. Germline loops: CDR1 MDHEN, CDR2 SYDVKM.

This clonotype was counted ten times or more. The DNA of the CDR3 is TGTGCCAGCAGTTTTTTTGGGGGGCCCTCCTACGAGCAGTACTTC. It yields the protein CASSFFGGPSYEQYF. The chain links TRBV27 to TRBJ2-7, with D possibly called TRBD1 or TRBD2 (6 bases each). CDR3 length: 15 amino acids. Trimming stripped 3 bases from V and 0 bases from J, with 12 bases between. Germline V gene sequence: CDR1 MNHEY, CDR2 SMNVEV (reference sequence).

This clonotype was seen repeatedly, ten times or more. This sequence joins TRBV2 and TRBJ2-1; the match to TRBD1 covers 7 bases. With V trimmed by 4 bases and J by 1 base, 4 bases remained unmatched. CDR1 is SNHLY, CDR2 FYNNEI, per germline. This CDR3 region has 15 residues. The CDR3 DNA reads as TGTGCCAGCAGTGCACAGGGGACGTCCTACAATGAGCAGTTCTTC. This gives the protein CASSAQGTSYNEQFF.

This clonotype was found a few times. This may come from a read error, since a much larger clone is one base off. The rearrangement uses TRBV6-5 and TRBJ2-1, with 9 bases matching TRBD2. Germline V gene data show CDR1 as MNHEY and CDR2 as SVGAGI. The CDR3 runs 17 residues. The CDR3 DNA reads as TGTGCCAGCAGTTACTCGCCGACTAGCGGAGTCTACGATGAGCAGTTCTTC. Protein sequence: CASSYSPTSGVYDEQFF.

This clonotype has at least ten counts. This chain connects TRBV30 to TRBJ1-4, with a weak D call TRBD1 (6 bases). Germline loops: CDR1 GTSNPN, CDR2 SVGIG (reference sequence). The CDR3 spans 17 residues. The V gene lost 1 base and the J gene lost 7 bases, with 22 bases spanning the gap. CDR3 bases: TGTGCCTGGAGTGGTACGGTACGGGGGGCGCCGGGTGAAAAACTGTTTTTT. It yields the protein CAWSGTVRGAPGEKLFF. Supplemented by reference TRBV30 and TRBJ1-4, the full variable domain reads SQTIHQWPATLVQPVGSPLSLECTVEGTSNPNLYWYRQAAGRGLQLLFYSVGIGQISSEVPQNLSASRPQDRQFILSSKKLLLSDSGFYLCAWSGTVRGAPGEKLFFGSGTQLSVL.

There are a few counts of this clonotype. The J gene is TRBJ2-7, the V gene TRBV27, with a possible D match to TRBD1 (6 bases). The CDR3 covers 14 residues. The germline gives CDR1 MNHEY, CDR2 SMNVEV (reference sequence). The ends were cut back, 4 bases at V and 0 bases at J, with 10 bases in the middle. CDR3 sequence reads: CASSYTGNSYEQYF. The CDR3 DNA sequence: TGTGCCAGCAGTTATACAGGGAACTCCTACGAGCAGTACTTC.

V is TRBV14 and J is TRBJ2-7; no clear D gene. This CDR3 spans 12 amino acids. Germline CDR1 is SGHDN and CDR2 is FVKESK. The ends were cut back, 2 bases at V and 1 base at J, with 3 bases in the middle. CDR3 DNA: TGTGCCAGCAGCCAAATTTCCTACGAGCAGTACTTC. Amino acid sequence: CASSQISYEQYF.

The chain carries TRBV6-5 and TRBJ2-2, with 9 bases fitting TRBD2. Trimming at V came to 3 bases and at J to 7 bases, leaving 9 bases not matched to a gene. CDR3 length equals 16 residues. Looked up from germline, CDR1 is MNHEY and CDR2 is SVGAGI. The CDR3 region is CASSYRLAGEGGELFF. The CDR3 nucleotides are TGTGCCAGCAGTTATCGTTTAGCGGGAGAGGGCGGGGAGCTGTTTTTT.

This clonotype was found many times. This sequence joins TRBV5-1 and TRBJ2-1, with D possibly matching TRBD2 (7 bases). This CDR3 is 16 amino acids long. Germline V gene sequence: CDR1 SGHRS, CDR2 YFSETQ. Trimming left V 0 bases short and J 5 bases short, with 15 bases between. The CDR3 here is CASSLEARGGNNEQFF. The CDR3 nucleotides read TGCGCCAGCAGCTTGGAGGCAAGGGGGGGAAACAATGAGCAGTTCTTC.

This clonotype was detected ten times or more. The chain is built from TRBV20-1 and TRBJ2-6; the match to TRBD2 covers 7 bases. V gave up 3 bases and J gave up 0 bases; unmatched junction bases: 8. CDR3 length equals 17 residues. From germline, CDR1 is DFQATT and CDR2 SNEGSKA (reference sequence). In nucleotides, the CDR3 is TGCAGTGCTAGGCTAGCGGCCTTCCACTCTGGGGCCAACGTCCTGACTTTC. Amino acids: CSARLAAFHSGANVLTF.

This chain connects TRBV15 to TRBJ2-1, with D perhaps TRBD1 (5 bases). In germline, CDR1 is LNHNV, CDR2 YYDKDF (reference sequence). The CDR3 is 15 amino acids. Trimming stripped 5 bases from V and 8 bases from J, with 19 bases between. CDR3 sequence: CATSPTLAGIYEQFF. The CDR3 DNA reads TGTGCCACCAGCCCTACCCTGGCAGGGATCTATGAGCAGTTCTTC.

The chain has TRBV20-1 and TRBJ2-2; 12 bases are shared with TRBD2. Germline CDR1 is DFQATT and CDR2 is SNEGSKA (reference sequence). CDR3 length: 15 residues. With V trimmed by 6 bases and J by 4 bases, 6 bases remained unmatched. CDR3 DNA: TGCAGTGCGGAAGGACTAGCGGGGATCACCGGGGAGCTGTTTTTT. It encodes CSAEGLAGITGELFF.

This clonotype was counted ten times or more. The gene calls are TRBV30 and TRBJ1-1; D gene unclear. Per germline, CDR1 GTSNPN and CDR2 SVGIG (reference sequence). Trimming removed 3 bases from V and 8 bases from J, with 13 bases in between. The CDR3 is 12 residues long. Written as DNA, the CDR3 is TGTGCCTGGAGCCGAGGCGGACTAGAAGCTTTCTTT. Its translation: CAWSRGGLEAFF.

This clonotype was found a few times. V is TRBV28 and J is TRBJ1-1; 12 nucleotides align to TRBD1. The trim removed 4 bases at V and 10 bases at J, leaving 10 bases unmatched. This CDR3 is 15 amino acids long. The germline gives CDR1 MDHEN, CDR2 SYDVKM. Here the CDR3 DNA reads TGTGCCAGCAGTTCGACCGGGACAGGGGGCACAGGAGCTTTCTTT. Translating gives CASSSTGTGGTGAFF.

Ten or more counts support this clonotype. The rearrangement links TRBV28 to TRBJ1-1, with 8 bases fitting TRBD1. Per germline, CDR1 MDHEN and CDR2 SYDVKM. J was trimmed by 1 base and V by 6 bases; bases with no gene match: 7. The CDR3 totals 15 residues. As DNA, the CDR3 is TGTGCCAGCAGACCAGGACAGGGAAGGAACACTGAAGCTTTCTTT. This sequence encodes CASRPGQGRNTEAFF.

Ten or more counts support this clonotype. The chain links TRBV5-1 to TRBJ2-6; D could derive from TRBD1 or TRBD2 (5 bases each). This CDR3 has 18 residues. Germline V CDR1 and CDR2: SGHRS, YFSETQ. Trimming shortened V by 3 bases and J by 4 bases, and 20 bases separated the two germline ends. The CDR3, as DNA: TGCGCCAGCAGCTCCAAACCGGGACGGCCTGAAGGGGCCAACGTCCTGACTTTC. It translates to CASSSKPGRPEGANVLTF.

This clonotype was counted only a few times. The chain employs TRBV10-2 and TRBJ1-6; D not resolved. The CDR3 loop spans 13 amino acids. Germline CDR1 WSHSY, CDR2 SAAADI. With 7 bases removed from V and 5 bases from J, the gap between germline ends came to 9 bases. The DNA for the CDR3 is TGCGCCAGCAAAACGGGAGATAATTCACCCCTCCACTTT. Translated, it gives CASKTGDNSPLHF.

This clonotype was observed at least ten times. The chain has TRBV5-1 and TRBJ2-7; 9 bases line up with TRBD2. The V gene's germline CDR1 is SGHRS and CDR2 YFSETQ. Trimming took 4 bases from V and 1 from J; bases not matched to a gene: 6. The CDR3 extends over 15 amino acids. The CDR3, as DNA: TGCGCCAGCAGCGGCGCGGGAGGGGCGTCCTACGAGCAGTACTTC. It codes for CASSGAGGASYEQYF.